The rows below give T cell receptor beta chains drawn from one sample of a study of T cells after posttransplantation cyclophosphamide. Produced via immunoSEQ multiplex PCR; TCRdb's table is partial and in-frame only. The table shows about 16,000 clones, with 85% occurring only once. This material consisted of PBMCs, taken after allogeneic stem cell transplant with calcineurin inhibitor and methotrexate. These TCRs come from a female patient aged 18 to 29 who received an allogeneic stem cell transplant from an unrelated donor, was CMV-positive, and had acute and chronic GVHD. T cells may partly derive from the graft donor. The CDR3 runs from the conserved cysteine through the conserved F or W. The D gene is left open where the match is weak. The size field is filled for only some rows; it gives once, few, many or a size class.

D gene,V gene,J gene,clone size,CDR3 protein,CDR3 DNA
NA,TRBV7-9,TRBJ2-3,NA,CASSFPSGSSTDTQYF,TGTGCCAGCAGCTTCCCAAGCGGCTCTAGCACAGATACGCAGTATTTT
NA,TRBV6-6,TRBJ1-4,NA,CASSSPGGREKLFF,TGTGCCAGCAGCTCCCCGGGGGGGCGTGAAAAACTGTTTTTT
NA,TRBV5-1,TRBJ1-5,once,CASSIQGDQPQHF,TGCGCCAGCAGCATACAGGGCGATCAGCCCCAGCATTTT
TRBD1,TRBV5-5,TRBJ2-1,once,CASSFGQVRDEQFF,TGTGCCAGCAGCTTTGGACAGGTTAGGGATGAGCAGTTCTTC
TRBD1,TRBV6-6,TRBJ1-2,NA,CASSSPGQARSRGYTF,TGTGCCAGCAGTTCGCCGGGACAGGCCCGAAGTCGAGGCTACACCTTC
NA,TRBV19,TRBJ1-2,NA,CASASGYSSHYGYTF,TGTGCCAGTGCATCGGGGTACAGCAGTCACTATGGCTACACCTTC
TRBD1,TRBV2,TRBJ2-2,NA,CASLGQENTGELFF,TGTGCCAGCCTCGGACAGGAGAACACCGGGGAGCTGTTTTTT
TRBD1,TRBV19,TRBJ2-7,NA,CASSAGQGPYEQYF,TGTGCCAGTAGTGCTGGACAGGGGCCCTACGAGCAGTACTTC
TRBD1,TRBV12-5,TRBJ1-4,NA,CASGSGQAGADEKLFF,TGTGCTAGTGGTTCCGGACAGGCCGGAGCGGATGAAAAACTGTTTTTT
TRBD2,TRBV4-2,TRBJ2-7,NA,CASSPGLVSYEQYF,TGTGCCAGCAGCCCGGGACTAGTTTCCTACGAGCAGTACTTC
NA,TRBV7-6,TRBJ2-1,NA,CASSPSHLSSYNEQFF,TGTGCCAGCAGCCCAAGTCATTTGAGCTCCTACAATGAGCAGTTCTTC
NA,TRBV29-1,TRBJ1-1,NA,CSVVRTSNTEAFF,TGCAGCGTTGTAAGGACTTCAAACACTGAAGCTTTCTTT
NA,TRBV7-9,TRBJ2-2,NA,CASSLARALNTGELFF,TGTGCCAGCAGCTTAGCAAGAGCTTTGAACACCGGGGAGCTGTTTTTT
TRBD1,TRBV9,TRBJ2-7,NA,CASSVSSGTGGTYEQYF,TGTGCCAGCAGCGTATCTTCGGGGACAGGGGGTACTTACGAGCAGTACTTC
TRBD2,TRBV4-2,TRBJ2-1,NA,CASSQEGGLAGIYNEQFF,TGTGCCAGCAGCCAAGAAGGGGGACTAGCGGGGATATACAATGAGCAGTTCTTC
TRBD1,TRBV10-1,TRBJ2-5,NA,CASKDRGPKETQYF,TGCGCCAGCAAAGACAGGGGTCCTAAAGAGACCCAGTACTTC
NA,TRBV19,TRBJ2-1,NA,CASSISRYNEQFF,TGTGCCAGTAGTATTTCGAGGTACAATGAGCAGTTCTTC
TRBD1,TRBV5-6,TRBJ1-6,NA,CASSAPGQGDNSPLHF,TGTGCCAGCAGCGCCCCGGGACAGGGCGATAATTCACCCCTCCACTTT
TRBD2,TRBV6-7,TRBJ2-1,few,CASSYPRTSGSSYNEQFF,TGTGCCAGCAGTTACCCCCGGACTAGCGGTAGCTCCTACAATGAGCAGTTCTTC
NA,TRBV6-5,TRBJ2-3,NA,CASSYSTISTDTQYF,TGTGCCAGCAGTTACTCGACTATCAGCACAGATACGCAGTATTTT
NA,TRBV21-1,TRBJ1-4,NA,CASSKANPSRTTNEKLFF,TGTGCCAGCAGCAAAGCCAACCCCTCCAGGACAACTAATGAAAAACTGTTTTTT
TRBD1,TRBV7-9,TRBJ2-7,NA,CASSLGAGGSYEQYF,TGTGCCAGCAGCTTGGGGGCAGGGGGCTCCTACGAGCAGTACTTC
NA,TRBV4-1,TRBJ2-1,NA,CASSPADRLGYNEQFF,TGCGCCAGCAGCCCTGCCGACAGGTTAGGGTACAATGAGCAGTTCTTC
NA,TRBV19,TRBJ1-1,NA,CASSKRMNTEAFF,TGTGCCAGTAGTAAGCGCATGAACACTGAAGCTTTCTTT
NA,TRBV10-3,TRBJ2-7,NA,CAISEAGRYEQYF,TGTGCCATCAGTGAGGCGGGGCGCTACGAGCAGTACTTC
NA,TRBV7-9,TRBJ1-1,NA,CASSLPESPLEAFF,TGTGCCAGCAGCCTACCCGAATCCCCGTTGGAAGCTTTCTTT
TRBD1,TRBV6-6,TRBJ2-7,NA,CASRATGGYEQYF,TGTGCCAGCAGAGCAACAGGGGGGTACGAGCAGTACTTC
TRBD1,TRBV27,TRBJ2-7,NA,CASSWTGSYEQYF,TGTGCCAGCAGCTGGACAGGGTCCTACGAGCAGTACTTC
TRBD2,TRBV4-2,TRBJ2-7,NA,CASSHGTSGSYEQYF,TGTGCCAGCAGCCATGGGACTAGCGGGTCCTACGAGCAGTACTTC
TRBD1,TRBV27,TRBJ2-7,NA,CASSLVQGATYEQYF,TGTGCCAGCAGTTTGGTACAGGGGGCCACATACGAGCAGTACTTC
TRBD2,TRBV10-3,TRBJ2-7,NA,CATRGSGAYEQYF,TGTGCCACCAGAGGGAGCGGGGCTTACGAGCAGTACTTC
TRBD2,TRBV30,TRBJ2-1,NA,CAWSVSSGRGGEQFF,TGTGCCTGGAGTGTCTCTAGCGGGAGAGGGGGTGAGCAGTTCTTC
NA,TRBV27,TRBJ1-6,once,CASRTGTLGSPLHF,TGTGCCAGCAGAACCGGGACACTCGGTTCACCCCTCCACTTT
NA,TRBV12-5,TRBJ1-1,NA,CASAEIGAGMNTEAFF,TGTGCTAGTGCCGAAATAGGGGCTGGCATGAACACTGAAGCTTTCTTT
TRBD1,TRBV10-3,TRBJ1-6,NA,CAISSGGYSPLHF,TGTGCCATCAGTTCAGGGGGCTATTCACCCCTCCACTTT
TRBD1,TRBV20-1,TRBJ2-1,once,CSATPGGEQFF,TGCAGTGCTACCCCAGGGGGTGAGCAGTTCTTC
TRBD2,TRBV29-1,TRBJ2-7,NA,CSVELAGGPPYEQYF,TGCAGCGTTGAATTAGCGGGAGGGCCTCCCTACGAGCAGTACTTC
TRBD1,TRBV5-6,TRBJ1-1,NA,CASRLYRGLTEAFF,TGTGCCAGCAGGCTATACAGGGGGCTTACTGAAGCTTTCTTT
TRBD2,TRBV11-2,TRBJ2-4,NA,CASSLLLAGGLKNIQYF,TGTGCCAGCAGCTTACTACTAGCGGGAGGCCTCAAAAACATTCAGTACTTC
NA,TRBV19,TRBJ1-2,NA,CASSVTLRLSYGYTF,TGTGCCAGTAGTGTGACCCTTAGACTCTCCTATGGCTACACCTTC
NA,TRBV19,TRBJ2-4,NA,CASSTDRRSNIQYF,TGTGCCAGTAGTACTGACAGACGCTCAAACATTCAGTACTTC
NA,TRBV6-4,TRBJ2-5,few,CASIRGAGQRGTQYF,TGTGCCAGCATCCGAGGAGCGGGCCAAAGGGGGACCCAGTACTTC
TRBD2,TRBV7-9,TRBJ2-1,NA,CASTATLTSGRYNEQFF,TGTGCCAGCACCGCTACTCTAACTAGCGGGCGATACAATGAGCAGTTCTTC